The rows below give T cell receptor beta chains drawn from one sample of a study of response to subunit inactivated influenza vaccine. From the RT-PCR reads, TCRdb called clonotypes with MiXCR, one entry per CDR3 protein. The repertoire holds approximately 500,000 distinct CDR3 sequences, with less than 25% as singletons. These same records also appear under a second study, on T cells expressing NK-cell markers.

The sample here was CD4+ T cells sorted from PBMCs, taken 12 days after vaccination. The receptor source for this set is a man aged 50 to 60 who received an inactivated influenza vaccine. The CDR3 runs from the conserved cysteine through the conserved F or W. The D gene is left open where the match is weak. Where a row states a size, it is once, few, many or the class of an expanded clone; other rows omit it.

d_gene	v_gene	j_gene	abundance	CDR3aa	CDR3nt
-	TRBV12-3/TRBV12-4	TRBJ2-1	few	CASTPARVSYNEQFF	TGTGCCAGCACCCCAGCCAGGGTGTCCTACAATGAGCAGTTCTTC
TRBD2	TRBV5-1	TRBJ2-5	-	CASRLGGSGMETQYF	TGCGCCAGCCGACTAGGCGGGAGTGGGATGGAGACCCAGTACTTC
-	TRBV6-5	TRBJ2-7	few	CASSYRPGYEQYF	TGTGCCAGCAGTTACCGACCGGGGTACGAGCAGTACTTC
-	TRBV2	TRBJ1-2	-	CASSRKGNQDYGYTF	TGTGCCAGCTCCCGCAAGGGTAATCAGGACTATGGCTACACCTTC
TRBD1	TRBV5-1	TRBJ2-7	-	CASSFGQGDSEQYF	TGCGCCAGCAGCTTCGGACAGGGAGATTCCGAGCAGTACTTC
TRBD1	TRBV28	TRBJ1-6	many	CAIQTGGYNSPLHF	TGTGCCATCCAAACAGGGGGCTATAATTCACCCCTCCACTTT
-	TRBV2	TRBJ2-7	once	CASTALGVWDEQYF	TGTGCCAGCACCGCGTTGGGGGTTTGGGACGAGCAGTACTTC
-	TRBV15	TRBJ2-5	-	CATSRETGIRQETQYF	TGTGCCACCAGCAGAGAGACAGGCATAAGACAAGAGACCCAGTACTTC
TRBD1	TRBV6-2/TRBV6-3	TRBJ2-7	once	CASSYGARGLSYEQYF	TGTGCCAGCAGTTACGGTGCAAGGGGGCTCTCCTACGAGCAGTACTTC
-	TRBV10-3	TRBJ1-1	few	CAISMDMTEAFF	TGTGCCATCAGTATGGATATGACTGAAGCTTTCTTT
-	TRBV28	TRBJ1-6	-	CASSLISVRNSPLHF	TGTGCCAGCAGTCTTATATCGGTCCGTAATTCACCCCTCCACTTT
TRBD2	TRBV28	TRBJ2-1	few	CASSRRGGVGEQFF	TGTGCCAGCAGTCGGCGGGGGGGCGTGGGTGAGCAGTTCTTC
TRBD2	TRBV14	TRBJ2-1	-	CASSRIFGLAGNEQFF	TGTGCCAGCAGCCGCATCTTCGGGCTAGCGGGAAATGAGCAGTTCTTC
-	TRBV20-1	TRBJ2-1	few	CSAPWAQDNEQFF	TGCAGTGCCCCCTGGGCTCAGGACAATGAGCAGTTCTTC
-	TRBV18	TRBJ2-7	-	CASSPPQGRRGEQYF	TGTGCCAGCTCACCACCACAGGGTAGGAGGGGCGAGCAGTACTTC
TRBD1	TRBV20-1	TRBJ2-7	-	CSADDTGGNYEQYF	TGCAGTGCCGACGACACAGGGGGGAATTACGAGCAGTACTTC
TRBD2	TRBV7-2	TRBJ2-2	many	CASSISGGGRTGELFF	TGTGCCAGCAGCATAAGCGGGGGAGGTCGGACCGGGGAGCTGTTTTTT
TRBD1	TRBV12-3/TRBV12-4	TRBJ2-7	-	CASSFGQDEQYF	TGTGCCAGCAGTTTCGGACAGGACGAGCAGTACTTC
TRBD2	TRBV4-2	TRBJ2-1	-	CACSLSGDDRGEQFF	TGTGCCTGCAGCCTTAGCGGGGATGACCGGGGTGAGCAGTTCTTC
-	TRBV12-3/TRBV12-4	TRBJ1-6	few	CASSFGPGGSYNSPLHF	TGTGCCAGCAGTTTCGGTCCGGGAGGATCCTATAATTCACCCCTCCACTTT
-	TRBV20-1	TRBJ2-7	-	CSVRAGSTYEQYF	TGCAGTGTAAGAGCGGGCTCCACCTACGAGCAGTACTTC
-	TRBV20-1	TRBJ1-1	many	CSAPNPRTSGGAEAFF	TGCAGTGCTCCGAACCCTCGGACATCGGGAGGCGCTGAAGCTTTCTTT
-	TRBV10-3	TRBJ2-7	-	CAISDLVRGYEQYF	TGTGCCATCAGTGATCTGGTCCGGGGCTACGAGCAGTACTTC
TRBD2	TRBV4-2	TRBJ2-5	-	CASSPSGGLTETQYF	TGTGCCAGCAGCCCGAGCGGGGGCCTGACAGAGACCCAGTACTTC
-	TRBV7-2	TRBJ1-1	few	CASAGFRLNTEAFF	TGTGCCAGCGCCGGTTTTCGGTTGAACACTGAAGCTTTCTTT
-	TRBV7-3	TRBJ2-5	-	CASSSGTIQETQYF	TGTGCCAGCAGCTCGGGGACCATCCAAGAGACCCAGTACTTC
TRBD2	TRBV6-1	TRBJ2-1	few	CASTMGLGIYNEQFF	TGTGCCAGCACCATGGGACTAGGAATTTACAATGAGCAGTTCTTC
TRBD2	TRBV7-2	TRBJ2-7	-	CASSLTSGENYEQYF	TGTGCCAGCAGCCTTACTAGCGGGGAGAACTACGAGCAGTACTTC
TRBD2	TRBV7-2	TRBJ2-7	-	CASSSGLAGEHEQYF	TGTGCCAGCAGCTCGGGACTAGCGGGAGAGCACGAGCAGTACTTC
-	TRBV7-2	TRBJ2-1	few	CASSHRSYNEQFF	TGTGCCAGCAGCCACCGGAGTTACAATGAGCAGTTCTTC
TRBD2	TRBV20-1	TRBJ2-3	once	CSARRPSGNSDTQYF	TGCAGTGCTAGACGTCCTAGCGGGAACTCAGATACGCAGTATTTT
-	TRBV3-1	TRBJ1-1	once	CASSRGAGTEAFF	TGTGCCAGCAGCAGGGGGGCCGGCACTGAAGCTTTCTTT
-	TRBV4-1	TRBJ1-4	-	CASSHSRSNEKLFF	TGCGCCAGCAGCCATAGCCGATCTAATGAAAAACTGTTTTTT
-	TRBV7-2	TRBJ1-5	few	CASSHGTNQPQHF	TGTGCCAGCAGCCATGGCACCAATCAGCCCCAGCATTTT
-	TRBV10-3	TRBJ2-2	many	CAISDRDSNTGELFF	TGTGCCATCAGTGACAGGGATTCGAACACCGGGGAGCTGTTTTTT
TRBD2	TRBV3-1	TRBJ2-7	-	CASSSRGRADEQYF	TGTGCCAGCAGCTCCCGGGGGAGGGCCGACGAGCAGTACTTC
-	TRBV7-2	TRBJ1-6	-	CASSYRTGDSPLHF	TGTGCCAGCAGCTACCGGACTGGGGATTCACCCCTCCACTTT
-	TRBV11-2	TRBJ2-4	few	CASSLARSGRDIQYF	TGTGCCAGCAGCTTAGCCCGATCCGGCAGAGACATTCAGTACTTC
-	TRBV9	TRBJ2-4	-	CASSVEPGVAIQYF	TGTGCCAGCAGCGTAGAACCGGGAGTGGCCATTCAGTACTTC
-	TRBV7-9	TRBJ2-7	few	CASSLESGLSYEQYF	TGTGCCAGCAGCTTAGAATCAGGGCTCTCCTACGAGCAGTACTTC
TRBD1	TRBV30	TRBJ1-1	-	CAWRGQALEAFF	TGTGCCTGGAGGGGACAGGCACTTGAAGCTTTCTTT
-	TRBV5-1	TRBJ2-5	many	CASSTGLGNEETQYF	TGCGCCAGCAGCACGGGATTGGGGAACGAAGAGACCCAGTACTTC
TRBD2	TRBV20-1	TRBJ2-7	few	CRLGGVAEQYF	TGCAGGTTGGGGGGGGTTGCCGAGCAGTACTTC
-	TRBV4-1	TRBJ2-7	few	CASSLQIRGQYEQYF	TGCGCCAGCAGCCTCCAAATTCGGGGACAATACGAGCAGTACTTC
-	TRBV5-1	TRBJ2-3	-	CASSLWGVSTDTQYF	TGCGCCAGCAGCTTGTGGGGAGTGAGCACAGATACGCAGTATTTT
-	TRBV9	TRBJ2-2	few	CASSDGGRTGELFF	TGTGCCAGCAGCGATGGCGGGCGGACCGGGGAGCTGTTTTTT